This entry concerns a single TCR beta chain. Its antigen is currently not known. Base quality data are lacking; no much larger clone is found one base away. The immunoSEQ hsTCRB v3.0 assay was used at survey level resolution for TRB variable region sequencing. A depth of about 40,000-55,000 T-cell genomes per sample was targeted for TRB sequencing. TRB libraries were pooled and sequenced on an Illumina MiSeq using a v3 150-cycle kit. In the source study's methods: Repertoire analysis was run in R within a reproducible Nextflow workflow that covered QC, data transformation and analysis. LymphoSeq2, an R package for exploring AIRR-Seq data, was used to implement custom analyses. Several samples yielding fewer than 5000 total TRB sequences were excluded, leaving 188 analyzed HIV repertoires. Among the roughly 200 retained HIV repertoires, more than 55 were collected before ART initiation and 129 after ART initiation. Repertoires were downsampled to 5000 TRB nucleotide sequences, with summary statistics averaged over 100 downsampling iterations. The analysis kept only TRB sequences whose CDR3 regions were at least seven amino acids long. Diversity was assessed using a clonality score derived from Shannon entropy and using the Gini coefficient. In repertoire networks, the top 5000 CDR3 amino acid sequences were linked whenever an edit distance of one separated two sequences. Antigen specificity groups and MHC restriction were predicted for TRB CDR3 amino acid sequences with GLIPH2. CDR3 amino acid sequences were matched against VDJdb and McPAS-TCR to flag known CMV, EBV, HIV or tissue antigen associations. Pre-ART, post-ART and control groups were compared with Wilcoxon signed-rank tests and Holm-Bonferroni correction. The table was pulled from immuneACCESS by TCRdb, which kept in-frame rearrangements only. Such tables lose some clones; where checked, under half of the loss comes from unresolved V genes, and the rest has no known cause. V, J and clone size reflect that table, while D and trimming were determined from the DNA. This sample comprises over 30,000 clones, just under 80% of them detected only once. Approximately 7.6% of the sample belongs to the ten largest clones.

To be included, a participant needed at least one PBMC sample from before ART initiation plus at least two post-ART samples. Every participant with HIV received treatment in the United States of America. Before DNA extraction, cryopreserved samples containing 1-10 million PBMC were thawed and washed. At the time of the earliest PBMC sample, participants with HIV were aged between about 23 and 55 years. PBMC samples from each participant spanned 1-4 timepoints before ART initiation and 2-8 timepoints after ART initiation, with a median of 7 samples. Serial HIV viral load, CD4+ T-cell count, ART history and demographic data were obtained for every participant. Genomic DNA was extracted from unsorted PBMC with a Qiagen kit on a QIAcube, processed in batches of 12 samples. The data belong to a study of long-term antiretroviral therapy in people with HIV (dated by TCRdb to 2022 to 2024). About the study as a whole: Collection of the earliest samples took place about a decade ahead of the 2015 WHO recommendation for immediate ART, at a time when ART was typically delayed until CD4 counts fell. This retrospective serial study examined whether starting ART and sustained HIV suppression were associated with changes in the composition and diversity of the TRB repertoire in peripheral blood. From over 25 adults with confirmed HIV infection, the cohort provided around 180 cryopreserved PBMC samples, gathered serially across a mean of about 6 years (range 1-12). Among the 30 to 35 participants with HIV, ten to twelve were female. Test extractions of a monoclonal T-cell line alongside about 35 polyclonal samples showed no cross-contamination during QIAcube processing.

Trimming takes 5 bases from V and 3 bases from J, and the germline ends sit 8 bases apart. The CDR3 starts with the cysteine, ends with the phenylalanine, and has 13 residues. The DNA shown is the 39-base CDR3, in frame from base 1. CDR1 and CDR2 (SEHNR, FQNEAQ) derive from the germline V gene (reference sequence). The research as a whole found: No data were available on ART adherence, viral resistance or therapy changes, limiting inferences about post-ART repertoire changes. The samples were dated from about 2004 to 2018, and the ART regimens that were used may be less effective than current ART regimens. Unsorted PBMC were profiled instead of sorted CD4+ and CD8+ T cells because pre-ART samples had limited cell numbers. The repertoire was dominated across all time points by expanded TRB clones identified before ART initiation, although this dominance was seen to fluctuate and to decrease in many PLHIV after ART. A significant increase in TRB diversity was found to be associated with ART initiation, although TRB diversity was observed to remain significantly below that of transplant donor controls even after long-term ART. Owing to limited PBMC availability, only the TCR beta chain was sequenced, without alpha chain pairing. Narrower CDR3 length ranges were observed in HIV repertoires than in controls, and an antigen-experienced repertoire with only a slight naive shift after ART was suggested by the network structure.

This clonotype was sampled from a woman between 50 and 59 years old with HIV. The chain is made from TRBV7-9 and TRBJ1-5; the D gene cannot be named for sure. Sequences were derived from unsorted PBMCs, sampled 3.1 years after starting antiretroviral therapy. The nucleotide sequence is given as TGTGCCAGCAGCGGGAGCCTCAATCAGCCCCAGCATTTT. Protein translation: CASSGSLNQPQHF.